This TCR beta chain came from a study of vaccination effects on CD4 cells after COVID-19. General study points: Only a single clone (1 of 255 vaccine-induced clones in healthy vaccinees) cross-reacted with common cold coronaviruses. Late post-vaccination samples showed marked contraction of infection- and vaccine-induced clones.

Germline V lookup: CDR1 GTSNPN, CDR2 SVGIG (reference sequence). The CDR3 extends over 14 amino acids. Trimming took 3 bases from V and 5 from J; bases not matched to a gene: 7. Using viral peptide pools, the ViraFEST assay grew out antigen-specific CD4+ T cells prior to sequencing. CD4+ T cell isolation took place after approximately 11 days of culture. Nobody among the vaccine recipients had prior SARS-CoV-2 infection (nucleocapsid antibodies were negative). Points on this clone: The antigen is unknown.

Sequencing used immunoSEQ multiplex PCR; TCRdb keeps in-frame clones, though not all of them. The table has 20,000 to 25,000 clones, about three quarters seen once; the top ten hold roughly a fifth. The chain joins TRBV30 to TRBJ2-5, with TRBD2 matching over 9 bases. The sequence came from a human donor who received a COVID-19 vaccine. This sample comprised CD4+ T cells from PBMCs cultured with HCoV-NL63 spike peptides, obtained before COVID-19 vaccination. The CDR3 protein is CAWRPSGVLETQYF. In DNA, the CDR3 is TGTGCCTGGAGGCCTAGCGGGGTGCTCGAGACCCAGTACTTC. The full variable domain, its missing parts supplied by reference TRBV30 and TRBJ2-5, is SQTIHQWPATLVQPVGSPLSLECTVEGTSNPNLYWYRQAAGRGLQLLFYSVGIGQISSEVPQNLSASRPQDRQFILSSKKLLLSDSGFYLCAWRPSGVLETQYFGPGTRLLVL.